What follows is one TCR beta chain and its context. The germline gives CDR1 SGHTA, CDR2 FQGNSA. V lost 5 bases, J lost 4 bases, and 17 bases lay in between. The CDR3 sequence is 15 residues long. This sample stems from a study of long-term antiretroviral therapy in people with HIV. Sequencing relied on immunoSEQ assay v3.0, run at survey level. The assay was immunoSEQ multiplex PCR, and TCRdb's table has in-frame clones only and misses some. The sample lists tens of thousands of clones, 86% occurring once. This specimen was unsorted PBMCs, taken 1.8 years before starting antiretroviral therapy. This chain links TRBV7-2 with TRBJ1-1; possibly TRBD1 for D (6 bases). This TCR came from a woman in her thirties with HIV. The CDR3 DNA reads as TGTGCCAGCAGCCTAGGGGGGTTCGGTACCACTGAAGCTTTCTTT. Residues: CASSLGGFGTTEAFF. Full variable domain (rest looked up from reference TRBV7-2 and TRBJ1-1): GAGVSQSPSNKVTEKGKDVELRCDPISGHTALYWYRQSLGQGLEFLIYFQGNSAPDKSGLPSDRFSAERTGGSVSTLTIQRTQQEDSAVYLCASSLGGFGTTEAFFGQGTRLTVV.